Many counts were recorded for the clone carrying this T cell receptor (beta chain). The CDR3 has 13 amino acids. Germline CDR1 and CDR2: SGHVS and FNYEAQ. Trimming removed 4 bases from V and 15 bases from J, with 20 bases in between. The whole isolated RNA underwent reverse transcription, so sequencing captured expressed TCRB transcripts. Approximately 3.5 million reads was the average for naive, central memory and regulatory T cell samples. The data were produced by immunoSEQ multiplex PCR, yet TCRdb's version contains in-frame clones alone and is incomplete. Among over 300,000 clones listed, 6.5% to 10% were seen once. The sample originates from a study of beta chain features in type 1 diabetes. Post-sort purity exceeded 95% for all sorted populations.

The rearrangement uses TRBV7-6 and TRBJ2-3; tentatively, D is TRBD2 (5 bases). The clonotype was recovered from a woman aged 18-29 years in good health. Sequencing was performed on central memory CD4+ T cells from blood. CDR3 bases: TGTGCCAGCAGCTCAGCCCCCGGGATTACGAGTTATTTT. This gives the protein CASSSAPGITSYF.